This T cell receptor (beta chain) was found in a study of PD-L1 blockade in urothelial cancer. Noted time point: pretreatment peripheral blood. This clone has more than one count but fewer than ten. CDR3 length: 14 amino acids. Trimming pared 8 bases from V and 4 bases from J, leaving 17 bases between. Germline CDR1 is MNHEY and CDR2 is SVGAGI. Only in-frame clones appear in the TCRdb table, and some are missing; sequencing was by immunoSEQ multiplex PCR. The sample records 30,000 to 35,000 clones, about 80% being singletons. The receptor was derived from a man aged 55 to 70 with urothelial cancer. This rearrangement joins TRBV6-5 to TRBJ1-2; the D gene is possibly TRBD1 (5 bases). The sample consisted of PBMCs, taken around atezolizumab (anti-PD-L1) treatment. The CDR3 bases are TGTGCCAGCTCCAATCGAAGGGGCGGCTATGGCTACACCTTC. This sequence encodes CASSNRRGGYGYTF.